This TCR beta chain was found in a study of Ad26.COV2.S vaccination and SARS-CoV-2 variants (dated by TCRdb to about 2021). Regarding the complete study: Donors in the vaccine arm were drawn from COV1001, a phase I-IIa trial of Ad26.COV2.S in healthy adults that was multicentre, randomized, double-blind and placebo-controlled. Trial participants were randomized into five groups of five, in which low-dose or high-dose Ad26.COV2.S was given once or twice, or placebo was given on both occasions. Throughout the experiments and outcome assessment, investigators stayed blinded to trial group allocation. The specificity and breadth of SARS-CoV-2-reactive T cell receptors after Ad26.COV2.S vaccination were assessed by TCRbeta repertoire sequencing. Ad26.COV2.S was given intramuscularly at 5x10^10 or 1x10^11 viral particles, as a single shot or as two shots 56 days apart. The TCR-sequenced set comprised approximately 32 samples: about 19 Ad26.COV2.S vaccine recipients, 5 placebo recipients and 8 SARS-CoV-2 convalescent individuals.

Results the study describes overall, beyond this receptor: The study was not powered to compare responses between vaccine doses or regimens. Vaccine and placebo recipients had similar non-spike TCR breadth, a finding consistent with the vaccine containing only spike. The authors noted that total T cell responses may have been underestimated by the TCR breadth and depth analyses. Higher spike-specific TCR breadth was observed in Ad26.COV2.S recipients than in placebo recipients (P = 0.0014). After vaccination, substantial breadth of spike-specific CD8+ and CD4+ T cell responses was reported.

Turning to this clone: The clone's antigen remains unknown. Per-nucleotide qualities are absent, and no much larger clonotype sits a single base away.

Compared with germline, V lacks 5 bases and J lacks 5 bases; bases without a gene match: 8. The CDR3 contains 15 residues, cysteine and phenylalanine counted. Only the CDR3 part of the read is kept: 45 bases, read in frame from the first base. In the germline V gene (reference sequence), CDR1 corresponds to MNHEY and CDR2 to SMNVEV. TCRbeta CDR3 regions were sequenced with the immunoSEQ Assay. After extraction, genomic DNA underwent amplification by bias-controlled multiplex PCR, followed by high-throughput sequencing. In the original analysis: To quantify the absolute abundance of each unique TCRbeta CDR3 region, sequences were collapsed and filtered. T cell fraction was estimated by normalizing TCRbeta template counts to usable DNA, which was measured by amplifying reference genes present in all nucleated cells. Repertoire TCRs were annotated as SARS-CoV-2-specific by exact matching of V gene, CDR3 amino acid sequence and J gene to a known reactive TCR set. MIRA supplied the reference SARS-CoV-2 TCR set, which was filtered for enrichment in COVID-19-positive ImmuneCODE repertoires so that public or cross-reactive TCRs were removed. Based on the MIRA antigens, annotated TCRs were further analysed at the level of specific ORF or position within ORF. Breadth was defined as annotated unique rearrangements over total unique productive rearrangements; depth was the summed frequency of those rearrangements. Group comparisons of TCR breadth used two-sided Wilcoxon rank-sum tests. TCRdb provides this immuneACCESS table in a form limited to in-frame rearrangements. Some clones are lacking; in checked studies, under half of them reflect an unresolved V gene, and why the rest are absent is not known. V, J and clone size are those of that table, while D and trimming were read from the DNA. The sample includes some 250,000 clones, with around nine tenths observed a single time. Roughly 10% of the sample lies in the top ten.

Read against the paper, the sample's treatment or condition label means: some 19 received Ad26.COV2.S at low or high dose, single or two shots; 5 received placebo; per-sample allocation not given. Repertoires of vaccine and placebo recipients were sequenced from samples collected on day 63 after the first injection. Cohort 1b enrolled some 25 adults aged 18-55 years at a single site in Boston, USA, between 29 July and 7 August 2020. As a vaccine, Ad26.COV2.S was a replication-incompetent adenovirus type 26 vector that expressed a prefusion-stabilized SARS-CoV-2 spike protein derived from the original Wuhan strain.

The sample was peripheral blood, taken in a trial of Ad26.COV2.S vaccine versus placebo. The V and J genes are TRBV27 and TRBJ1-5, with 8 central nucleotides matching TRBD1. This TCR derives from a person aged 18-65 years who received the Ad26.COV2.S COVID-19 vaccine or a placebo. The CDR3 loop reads CASSNRGGRDQPQHF. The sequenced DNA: TGTGCCAGCAGTAACAGGGGGGGAAGGGATCAGCCCCAGCATTTT.